This TCR beta chain stems from a study of shared clonotypes between healthy human individuals. General study results and limits: Clonotypes which were not shared had lower generation probabilities than clonotypes that all four donors shared.

In the source study's methods: Filtering differed, since immunoSEQ gave only junction sequences and no quality scores. The protocol was immunoSEQ multiplex PCR, while the TCRdb copy is restricted to in-frame clones and leaves out a portion. The V and J calls and the clone size are those of that table, but D and trimming were determined from the DNA. The top ten clones hold approximately 0.13% of a sample with 2 million to 2.5 million clones, around 95% of them seen once. For this clone: What it binds is unknown.

CDR3 length: 13 amino acids. Trimming pared 5 bases from V and 3 bases from J, leaving 11 bases between. The germline CDR1 and CDR2 sequences are MDHEN and SYDVKM. The sequence was obtained from a man younger than 35 in good health. The rearrangement joins TRBV28 to TRBJ2-7; perhaps TRBD1 as D (5 bases). The material sequenced was naive CD4+ T cells sorted from blood. The subset denotes: CD45RA+ positively selected. CDR3 sequence: CASSTPGNYEQYF. The CDR3 DNA follows: TGTGCCAGCAGTACGCCAGGGAACTACGAGCAGTACTTC.